This T cell receptor (beta chain) comes out of a study of cytomegalovirus exposure and HLA in healthy donors. Study as a whole: Roughly 80 million unique TCRs from HLA-typed donors made up an early data release. Study-wide points: DRB1 had the most TCR associations and HLA-C the fewest, a later analysis found, with rates varying by HLA locus. In a later analysis, V- and J-gene trimming of beta chains associated with a DCLRE1C missense variant, replicated independently.

Of note for this clone: Its cognate antigen is unknown.

This PCR relied on a set of 60 Vbeta primers and 13 Jbeta primers. The repertoire was sequenced with immunoSEQ multiplex PCR; TCRdb's copy has only in-frame clones and lacks some. The profile shows around 180,000 clones, around 83% of them singletons. The CDR3 contains 13 residues. Trimming pared 5 bases from V and 4 bases from J, leaving 11 bases between. The germline V gene has CDR1 LNHDA and CDR2 SQIVND (reference sequence). This chain joins TRBV19 and TRBJ1-2; D is possibly TRBD1 (6 bases). The sample comprised PBMCs. This sequence was found in a woman aged 40 to 50 in good health and CMV-seronegative. The CDR3 loop reads CASSVGQPYGYTF. Written as DNA, the CDR3 is TGTGCCAGTAGTGTCGGACAGCCCTATGGCTACACCTTC.